This T cell receptor beta chain is from a study of T cells in Graves' hyperthyroidism and ophthalmopathy. Study background: Peripheral blood draws took place at initial diagnosis, ahead of any treatment. General observations from the study: Most expanded thyroid clonotypes above 0.001 also appeared in blood.

Amplified TCR beta CDR3 regions came from RNA transcripts. With the HTBI primer set, the TCR CDR3 went through a first round of RT-PCR. TCRdb reprocessed the multiplex PCR reads via MiXCR and lists one record per CDR3 protein. The sample has more than 300,000 distinct CDR3 sequences, approximately 15% seen once; the top ten hold 9.5% to 11%. Hyperthyroidism of Graves' type that showed no ophthalmopathy progression within 18 months was stable. Patients between 18 and 65 years old had hyperthyroidism, newly diagnosed and lasting under 2 months. CDR1 and CDR2 (germline): GTSNPN, SVGIG (reference sequence). The trim removed 0 bases at V and 3 bases at J, leaving 12 bases unmatched. CDR3 length: 18 amino acids. This clonotype showed up just a few times. The antigen is not known.

Sequenced: blood. The J gene is TRBJ2-3, the V gene TRBV30; 10 nucleotides line up with TRBD2. The TCR originated in a woman aged 60 to 75 with Graves' hyperthyroidism. The CDR3 reads CAWSVGLAGAGGTDTQYF. As DNA, the CDR3 is TGTGCCTGGAGTGTTGGCCTAGCGGGAGCAGGTGGGACAGATACGCAGTATTTT.